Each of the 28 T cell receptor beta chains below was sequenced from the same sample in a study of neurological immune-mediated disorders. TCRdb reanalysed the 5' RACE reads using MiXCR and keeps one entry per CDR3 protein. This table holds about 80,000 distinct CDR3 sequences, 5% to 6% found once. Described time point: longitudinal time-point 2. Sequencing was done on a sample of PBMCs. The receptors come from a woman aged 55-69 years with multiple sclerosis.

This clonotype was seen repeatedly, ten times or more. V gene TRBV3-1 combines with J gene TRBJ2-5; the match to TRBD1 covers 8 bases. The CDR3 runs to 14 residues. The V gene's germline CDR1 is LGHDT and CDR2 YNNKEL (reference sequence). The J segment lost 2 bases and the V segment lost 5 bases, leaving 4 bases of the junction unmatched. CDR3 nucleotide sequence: TGTGCCAGCAGCTACCACAGGGGGCAAGAGACCCAGTACTTC. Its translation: CASSYHRGQETQYF.

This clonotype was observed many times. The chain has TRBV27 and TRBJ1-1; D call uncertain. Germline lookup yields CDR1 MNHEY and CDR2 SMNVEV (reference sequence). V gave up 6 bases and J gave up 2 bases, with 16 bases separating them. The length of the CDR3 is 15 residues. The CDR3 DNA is TGTGCCAGCAGGGGATTGGCGGCGCCAAACACTGAAGCTTTCTTT. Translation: CASRGLAAPNTEAFF.

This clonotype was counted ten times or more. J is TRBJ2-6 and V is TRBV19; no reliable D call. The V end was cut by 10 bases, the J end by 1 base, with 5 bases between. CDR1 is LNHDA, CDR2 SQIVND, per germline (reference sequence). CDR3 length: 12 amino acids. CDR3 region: CATASGANVLTF. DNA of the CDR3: TGTGCCACCGCATCTGGGGCCAACGTCCTGACTTTC.

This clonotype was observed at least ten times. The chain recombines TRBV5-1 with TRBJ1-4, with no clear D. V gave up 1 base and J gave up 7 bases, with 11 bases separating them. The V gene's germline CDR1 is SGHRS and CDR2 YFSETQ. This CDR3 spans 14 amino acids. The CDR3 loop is CASSLYQLGEKLFF. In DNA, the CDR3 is TGCGCCAGCAGCTTGTATCAATTGGGTGAAAAACTGTTTTTT.

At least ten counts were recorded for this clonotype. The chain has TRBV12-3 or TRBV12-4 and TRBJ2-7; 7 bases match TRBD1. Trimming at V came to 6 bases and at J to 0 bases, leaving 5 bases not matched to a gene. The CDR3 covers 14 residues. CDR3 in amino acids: CASRGQHSSYEQYF. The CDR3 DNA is TGTGCCAGCAGGGGACAGCACTCCTCCTACGAGCAGTACTTC.

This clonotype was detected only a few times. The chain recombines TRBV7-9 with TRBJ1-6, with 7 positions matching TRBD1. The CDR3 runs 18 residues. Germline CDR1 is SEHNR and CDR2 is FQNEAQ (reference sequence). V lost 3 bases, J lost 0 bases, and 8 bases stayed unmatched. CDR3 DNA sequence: TGTGCCAGCAGCTTGGCACAGGGGCTGAGCTCCTATAATTCACCCCTCCACTTT. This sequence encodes CASSLAQGLSSYNSPLHF.

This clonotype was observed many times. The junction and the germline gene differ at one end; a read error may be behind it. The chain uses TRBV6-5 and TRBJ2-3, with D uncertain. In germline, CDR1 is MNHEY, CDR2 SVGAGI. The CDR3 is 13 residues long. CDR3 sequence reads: CASSYFPTDTQYF. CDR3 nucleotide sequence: TGTGCCAGCAGCTACTTTCCTACAGATACGCAGTATTTT.

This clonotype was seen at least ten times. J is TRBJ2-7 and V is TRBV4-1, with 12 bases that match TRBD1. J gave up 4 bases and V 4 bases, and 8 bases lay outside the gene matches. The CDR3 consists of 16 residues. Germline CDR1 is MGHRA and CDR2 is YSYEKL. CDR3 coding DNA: TGCGCCAGCAGCCGATCGGGGACAGGGGGCTCTTACGAGCAGTACTTC. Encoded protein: CASSRSGTGGSYEQYF.

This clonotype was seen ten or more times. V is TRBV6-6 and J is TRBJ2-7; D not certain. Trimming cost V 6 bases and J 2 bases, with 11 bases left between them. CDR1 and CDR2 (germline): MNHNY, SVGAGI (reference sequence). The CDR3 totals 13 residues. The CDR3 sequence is CASSLSQTYEQYF. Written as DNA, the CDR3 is TGTGCCAGCAGCCTCTCACAAACCTACGAGCAGTACTTC.

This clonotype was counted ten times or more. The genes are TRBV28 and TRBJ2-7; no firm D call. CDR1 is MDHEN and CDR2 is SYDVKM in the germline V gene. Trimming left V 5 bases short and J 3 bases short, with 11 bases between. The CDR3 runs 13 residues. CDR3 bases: TGTGCCAGCAGTATGGGGTCGGTCTACGAGCAGTACTTC. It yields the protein CASSMGSVYEQYF.

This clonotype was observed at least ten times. This chain's CDR3 is CAIRSRVMNTEAFF. The DNA of the CDR3 is TGTGCCATCCGCTCGCGGGTAATGAACACTGAAGCTTTCTTT. This chain joins TRBV7-2 and TRBJ1-1, with D unresolved. From germline, CDR1 is SGHTA and CDR2 FQGNSA. CDR3 size: 14 residues. Trimming stripped 10 bases from V and 0 bases from J, with 15 bases between. Full variable domain (missing parts from reference TRBV7-2 and TRBJ1-1): GAGVSQSPSNKVTEKGKDVELRCDPISGHTALYWYRQSLGQGLEFLIYFQGNSAPDKSGLPSDRFSAERTGGSVSTLTIQRTQQEDSAVYLCAIRSRVMNTEAFFGQGTRLTVV.

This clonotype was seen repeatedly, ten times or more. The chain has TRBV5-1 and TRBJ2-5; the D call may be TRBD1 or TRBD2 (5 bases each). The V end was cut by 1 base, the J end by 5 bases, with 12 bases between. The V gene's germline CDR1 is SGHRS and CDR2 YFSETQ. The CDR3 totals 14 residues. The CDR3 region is CASSLTGTKETQYF. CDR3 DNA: TGCGCCAGCAGCTTGACGGGGACCAAGGAGACCCAGTACTTC.

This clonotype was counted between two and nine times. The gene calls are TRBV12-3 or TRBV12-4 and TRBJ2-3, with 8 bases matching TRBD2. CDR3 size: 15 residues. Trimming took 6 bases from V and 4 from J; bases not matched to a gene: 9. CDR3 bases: TGTGCCAGCAGCTTACGAGCGGGGGAGGCAGATACGCAGTATTTT. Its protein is CASSLRAGEADTQYF.

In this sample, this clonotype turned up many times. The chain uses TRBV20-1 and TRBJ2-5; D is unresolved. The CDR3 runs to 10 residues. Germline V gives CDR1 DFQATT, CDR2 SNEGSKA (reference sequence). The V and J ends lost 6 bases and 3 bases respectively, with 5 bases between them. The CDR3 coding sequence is TGCAGTGCGGAAGAAGAGACCCAGTACTTC. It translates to CSAEEETQYF.

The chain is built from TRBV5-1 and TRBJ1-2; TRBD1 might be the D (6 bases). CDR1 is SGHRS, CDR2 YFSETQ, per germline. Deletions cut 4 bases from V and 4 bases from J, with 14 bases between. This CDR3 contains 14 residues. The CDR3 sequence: CASSTGQILYGYTF. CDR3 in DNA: TGCGCCAGCAGCACCGGACAGATTCTCTATGGCTACACCTTC.

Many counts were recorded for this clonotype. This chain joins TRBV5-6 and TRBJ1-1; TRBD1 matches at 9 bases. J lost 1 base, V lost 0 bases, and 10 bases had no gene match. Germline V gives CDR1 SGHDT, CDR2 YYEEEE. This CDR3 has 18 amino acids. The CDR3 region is CASSLGFWTGAKNTEAFF. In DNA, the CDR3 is TGTGCCAGCAGCTTGGGGTTCTGGACAGGGGCGAAGAACACTGAAGCTTTCTTT.

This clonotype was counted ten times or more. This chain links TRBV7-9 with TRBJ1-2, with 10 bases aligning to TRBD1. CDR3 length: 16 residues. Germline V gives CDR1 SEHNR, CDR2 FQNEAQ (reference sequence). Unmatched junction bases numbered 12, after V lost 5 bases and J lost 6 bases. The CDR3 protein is CASSPVRTGGVDGYTF. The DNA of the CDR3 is TGTGCCAGCAGCCCGGTTAGGACAGGGGGAGTTGATGGCTACACCTTC.

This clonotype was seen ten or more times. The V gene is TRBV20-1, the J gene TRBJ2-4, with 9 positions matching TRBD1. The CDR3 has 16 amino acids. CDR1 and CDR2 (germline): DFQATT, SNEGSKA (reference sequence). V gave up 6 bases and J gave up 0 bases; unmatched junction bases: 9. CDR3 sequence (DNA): TGCAGTGCGCCGACCGGGACAGGGCAAGCCAAAAACATTCAGTACTTC. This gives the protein CSAPTGTGQAKNIQYF.

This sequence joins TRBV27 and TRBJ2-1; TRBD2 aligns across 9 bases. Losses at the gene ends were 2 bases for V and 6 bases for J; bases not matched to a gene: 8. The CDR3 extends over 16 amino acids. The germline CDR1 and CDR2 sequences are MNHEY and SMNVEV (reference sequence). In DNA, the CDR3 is TGTGCCAGCAGTTTACTTGGCGGGGGGGCCGGCAATGAGCAGTTCTTC. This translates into CASSLLGGGAGNEQFF.

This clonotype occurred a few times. This chain's CDR3 is CATSRDYRPAEQFF. The CDR3 DNA reads as TGTGCCACCAGCCGGGACTACCGCCCCGCTGAGCAGTTCTTC. The rearrangement links TRBV24-1 to TRBJ2-1, with TRBD2 matching 7 bases. Germline V lookup: CDR1 KGHDR, CDR2 SFDVKD. With 7 bases clipped from V and 9 bases from J, the junction kept 11 bases outside the gene matches. The CDR3 consists of 14 residues.

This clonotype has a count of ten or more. The CDR3 coding sequence is TGTGCCAGCAGCGGGGGAGGGGTCAATCAGCCCCAGCATTTT. It yields the protein CASSGGGVNQPQHF. The genes are TRBV5-6 and TRBJ1-5, with D maybe TRBD1 (5 bases). Germline CDR1 reads SGHDT; CDR2 reads YYEEEE. Between the trimmed V and J ends, which lost 4 bases and 3 bases, there was a span of 11 bases. CDR3 length: 14 residues.

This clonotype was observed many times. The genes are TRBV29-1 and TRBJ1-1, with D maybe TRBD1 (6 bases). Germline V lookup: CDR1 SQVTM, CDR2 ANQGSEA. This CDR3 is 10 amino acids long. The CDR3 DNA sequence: TGCAGTGGACAGACCACTGAAGCTTTCTTT. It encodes CSGQTTEAFF.

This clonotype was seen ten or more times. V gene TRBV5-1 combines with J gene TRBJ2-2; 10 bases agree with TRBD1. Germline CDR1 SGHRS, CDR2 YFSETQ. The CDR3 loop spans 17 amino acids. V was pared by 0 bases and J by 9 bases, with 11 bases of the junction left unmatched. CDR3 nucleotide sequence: TGCGCCAGCAGCTTGGCCGGTTTGGAGACAGGGGGCCGGGAGCTGTTTTTT. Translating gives CASSLAGLETGGRELFF. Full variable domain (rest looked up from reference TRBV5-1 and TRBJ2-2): KAGVTQTPRYLIKTRGQQVTLSCSPISGHRSVSWYQQTPGQGLQFLFEYFSETQRNKGNFPGRFSGRQFSNSRSEMNVSTLELGDSALYLCASSLAGLETGGRELFFGEGSRLTVL.

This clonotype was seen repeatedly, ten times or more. CDR3 sequence (DNA): TGTGCCAGCAGTTTAGCGGGTTCGGGGTACACTGAAGCTTTCTTT. Translated, it gives CASSLAGSGYTEAFF. The gene calls are TRBV12-3 or TRBV12-4 and TRBJ1-1; D is ambiguous. Trimming removed 0 bases from V and 3 bases from J, with 11 bases in between. This CDR3 has 15 amino acids.

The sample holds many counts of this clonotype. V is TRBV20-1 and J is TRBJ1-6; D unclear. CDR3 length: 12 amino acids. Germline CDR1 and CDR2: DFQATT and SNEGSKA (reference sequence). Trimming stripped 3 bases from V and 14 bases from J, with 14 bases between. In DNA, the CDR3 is TGCAGTGCTAGTATCGAGGGATCGGCCCTCCACTTT. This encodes CSASIEGSALHF.

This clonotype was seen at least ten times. The CDR3 sequence is CASSFTGDYEQYF. Here the CDR3 DNA reads TGCGCCAGCAGCTTCACAGGAGACTACGAGCAGTACTTC. The chain has TRBV5-1 and TRBJ2-7; TRBD1 is a possible D gene (5 bases). The CDR3 sequence is 13 residues long. The V gene's germline CDR1 is SGHRS and CDR2 YFSETQ. Between the trimmed V and J ends, which lost 2 bases and 3 bases, there was a span of 9 bases.

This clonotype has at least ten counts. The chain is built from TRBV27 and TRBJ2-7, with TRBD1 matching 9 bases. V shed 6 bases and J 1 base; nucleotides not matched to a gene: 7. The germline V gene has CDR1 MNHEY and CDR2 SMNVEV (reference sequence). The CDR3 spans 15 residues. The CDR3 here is CASRPLGTGSYEQYF. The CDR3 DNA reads TGTGCCAGCAGACCCCTGGGGACAGGGTCCTACGAGCAGTACTTC.

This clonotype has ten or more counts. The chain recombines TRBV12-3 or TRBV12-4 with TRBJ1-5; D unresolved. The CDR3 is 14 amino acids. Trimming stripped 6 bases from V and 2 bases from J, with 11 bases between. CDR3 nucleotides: TGTGCCAGCAGCGTCTTCCGGGGCAATCAGCCCCAGCATTTT. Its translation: CASSVFRGNQPQHF.